These 5 T cell receptor beta chains were sequenced from one sample in a study of cytomegalovirus exposure and HLA in healthy donors. 13 Jbeta primers and 60 Vbeta primers were used for the PCR. Sequenced by immunoSEQ multiplex PCR; TCRdb stores in-frame clones only, minus some. The table includes fewer than 200,000 clones, under 80% detected once. Source material: PBMCs. The receptors were sampled from a human donor in good health.

This clone occurred a few times. This rearrangement joins TRBV5-1 to TRBJ2-5; D not certain. Trimming pared 4 bases from V and 1 base from J, leaving 8 bases between. CDR3 length: 13 amino acids. Germline CDR1 reads SGHRS; CDR2 reads YFSETQ. For the CDR3, the DNA is TGCGCCAGCAGCAAAACAATCCAAGAGACCCAGTACTTC. This gives the protein CASSKTIQETQYF. Full variable domain (outside the CDR3, taken from reference TRBV5-1 and TRBJ2-5): KAGVTQTPRYLIKTRGQQVTLSCSPISGHRSVSWYQQTPGQGLQFLFEYFSETQRNKGNFPGRFSGRQFSNSRSEMNVSTLELGDSALYLCASSKTIQETQYFGPGTRLLVL.

The rearrangement joins TRBV5-1 to TRBJ2-6; 7 positions agree with TRBD1. The V and J ends lost 4 bases and 2 bases, in that order; junction bases with no gene match: 21. The CDR3 has 21 amino acids. Germline values: CDR1 SGHRS, CDR2 YFSETQ. CDR3 region: CASSPVQGQADKVAGANVLTF. CDR3 DNA sequence: TGCGCCAGCAGCCCAGTCCAAGGACAGGCCGACAAGGTCGCTGGGGCCAACGTCCTGACTTTC.

The V gene is TRBV12-5, the J gene TRBJ2-7; TRBD1 agrees at 7 bases. Trimming cost V 7 bases and J 3 bases; bases outside gene matches: 3. CDR3 length: 12 amino acids. From germline, CDR1 is LGHNT and CDR2 FRNRAP. The DNA of the CDR3 is TGTGCTAGTGCCCCAGGGGGCTACGAGCAGTACTTC. Translated, it gives CASAPGGYEQYF.

The V call is TRBV18, the J call TRBJ1-5; D remains unclear. Trimming removed 4 bases from V and 0 bases from J, with 10 bases in between. The CDR3 has 15 residues. Germline lookup yields CDR1 KGHSH and CDR2 LQKENI. CDR3 sequence: CASSLLSGSNQPQHF. CDR3 sequence (DNA): TGTGCCAGCTCACTCTTGTCAGGTAGCAATCAGCCCCAGCATTTT.

The chain has TRBV14 and TRBJ1-6; TRBD1 matches at 8 bases. With V trimmed by 5 bases and J by 8 bases, 8 bases remained unmatched. The CDR3 totals 15 residues. The germline V gene has CDR1 SGHDN and CDR2 FVKESK. CDR3 in DNA: TGTGCCAGCAGCGTCGGACAGGGCCCTTATTCACCCCTCCACTTT. Amino acids: CASSVGQGPYSPLHF.